The 29 T cell receptor beta chains given below trace back to one sample, sequenced in a study of cytomegalovirus exposure and HLA in healthy donors (dated 2017 in TCRdb). To prepare the library, the immunoSEQ multiplex PCR assay was applied. For the multiplex PCR, a mixture combining 60 forward primers for TCR Vbeta segments and 13 reverse primers for TCR Jbeta segments was used. In its TCRdb copy, this immuneACCESS table keeps in-frame sequences only and misses some clones. Where compared with another copy, unresolved V genes explain less than half of these, and the others have no known cause. The table for this sample lists 150,000 to 200,000 clones; about 79% of them were counted only once. 5% to 7% of the sample is in the top ten clones. The material sequenced was PBMCs. Every receptor here comes from a man aged 50-59 years in good health and CMV-seropositive.

This chain uses TRBV10-2 with TRBJ2-4; the D gene is possibly TRBD2 (7 bases). This CDR3 region has 17 residues. V shed 6 bases and J shed 0 bases, with 18 bases lying between them. The germline gives CDR1 WSHSY, CDR2 SAAADI. CDR3 nucleotide sequence: TGCGCCAGCAGGGAAGGGGGGGATCTGCTAGCCAAAAACATTCAGTACTTC. It is translated as CASREGGDLLAKNIQYF.

For the CDR3, the DNA is TGCGCCAGCAGAACGAGGACAGGGGCTGAAGCTTTCTTT. Amino acid sequence: CASRTRTGAEAFF. The rearrangement uses TRBV5-1 and TRBJ1-1; 9 bases align to TRBD1. The CDR3 runs to 13 residues. Trimming removed 5 bases from V and 6 bases from J; junction bases left unmatched: 5. Germline V lookup: CDR1 SGHRS, CDR2 YFSETQ.

V gene TRBV2 combines with J gene TRBJ2-2; D possibly corresponds to TRBD2 (7 bases). CDR1 and CDR2 from the germline V gene are SNHLY and FYNNEI. The CDR3 extends over 16 amino acids. The V end was cut by 1 base, the J end by 6 bases, with 15 bases between. The CDR3 region has the DNA TGTGCCAGCAGTGAAGTAGGTGGGGGGGCGGCCGGGGAGCTGTTTTTT. Translated, it gives CASSEVGGGAAGELFF.

The V call is TRBV7-8, the J call TRBJ2-7; D is possibly TRBD1 or TRBD2 (5 bases each). Germline lookup yields CDR1 SGHVS and CDR2 FQNEAQ. CDR3 size: 13 residues. Trimming took 1 base from V and 3 from J, leaving 7 bases between them. The DNA of the CDR3 is TGTGCCAGCAGCTTAGGAGGGGACTACGAGCAGTACGTC. Protein: CASSLGGDYEQYV.

Turning to this clone: One end of the junction is discordant with germline, which a read error may explain. V usage is TRBV7-7 and J usage is TRBJ2-1; the match to TRBD2 covers 11 bases. There are 15 residues in the CDR3. Germline assignment: CDR1 SSHAT and CDR2 FNYEAQ (reference sequence). CDR3 nucleotides: TGTGCTAGCAGCTCTCTAGCGGGAGGAGGCAATGAGCAGTTCTTC. Residues: CASSSLAGGGNEQFF.

The chain recombines TRBV6-1 with TRBJ2-7; D is perhaps TRBD2 (6 bases). Germline lookup yields CDR1 MNHNS and CDR2 SASEGT. V was shortened by 5 bases and J by 5 bases, with 19 bases between the two germline ends. This CDR3 contains 15 residues. CDR3 bases: TGTGCCAGCAGTCCGCCCGGGGGAAGTGCTCACGAGCAGTACTTC. The encoded protein is CASSPPGGSAHEQYF.

V gene TRBV29-1 combines with J gene TRBJ2-1, with D tentatively TRBD2 (7 bases). V gave up 0 bases and J gave up 2 bases, with 14 bases separating them. The CDR3 covers 16 residues. Germline CDR1 reads SQVTM; CDR2 reads ANQGSEA. The CDR3 coding sequence is TGCAGCGTTGAAGATCTGGGCGGGGGCACCTACAATGAGCAGTTCTTC. Translating gives CSVEDLGGGTYNEQFF.

This clone was detected once. V is TRBV7-2 and J is TRBJ1-1, with D unclear. With 0 bases removed from V and 3 bases from J, the gap between germline ends came to 8 bases. Per germline, CDR1 SGHTA and CDR2 FQGNSA. This CDR3 comprises 14 residues. CDR3 sequence reads: CASSLAPPDTEAFF. CDR3 nucleotides: TGTGCCAGCAGCTTAGCTCCCCCGGACACTGAAGCTTTCTTT.

The chain uses TRBV5-8 and TRBJ2-7; maybe TRBD1 (6 bases). This CDR3 has 13 residues. Germline lookup yields CDR1 SGHTS and CDR2 YDEGEE. The V gene lost 3 bases and the J gene lost 8 bases, with 15 bases spanning the gap. The CDR3 region has the DNA TGTGCCAGCAGCTCAGCAGGGGTTTGGAAGCAGTACGTC. This gives the protein CASSSAGVWKQYV.

The CDR3 DNA reads TGTGCCAGCAGCTTAGGGGGCATTAGCGGGGGCTACCAAGAGACCCAGTACTTC. Its translation is CASSLGGISGGYQETQYF. V and J are TRBV5-8 and TRBJ2-5, with 9 bases that match TRBD2. The CDR3 spans 18 residues. Germline values: CDR1 SGHTS, CDR2 YDEGEE. J was trimmed by 0 bases and V by 2 bases; bases with no gene match: 11.

This chain uses TRBV5-4 with TRBJ2-1; tentatively, D is TRBD2 (7 bases). The CDR3 has 16 residues. The germline CDR1 and CDR2 sequences are SGHNT and YYREEE (reference sequence). Trimming removed 4 bases at V and 3 bases at J, with 17 bases between. CDR3 sequence: CASSPGSGGLYNEQFF. The CDR3 nucleotides read TGTGCCAGCAGCCCCGGCTCGGGGGGCCTCTACAATGAGCAGTTCTTC.

This chain uses TRBV6-1 with TRBJ2-7; D is unresolved. Germline V CDR1 and CDR2: MNHNS, SASEGT. V was pared by 5 bases and J by 2 bases, with 7 bases between. The CDR3 runs 12 residues. The CDR3 DNA sequence: TGTGCCAGCAGTCAAAGCGCCTACGAGCAGTACGTC. Translated: CASSQSAYEQYV.

This chain uses TRBV19 with TRBJ1-3; D unclear. Trimming left V 3 bases short and J 4 bases short, with 16 bases between. Germline CDR1 and CDR2: LNHDA and SQIVND (reference sequence). CDR3 size: 16 residues. The CDR3 bases are TGTGCCAGTAGTATGTCACAGCCTGGCTCCGGAAACACCATATATTTT. The encoded protein is CASSMSQPGSGNTIYF.

As for this clone: At one end, the junction sequence differs from germline, possibly due to a read error. The sample contains more than one DNA sequence encoding this CDR3. The CDR3 sequence is CAISGTSGGAPDTQYF. CDR3 sequence (DNA): TGCGCCATCAGCGGGACTAGCGGGGGGGCACCGGATACGCAGTATTTT. The chain uses TRBV10-3 and TRBJ2-3, with TRBD2 identical over 16 bases. CDR3 length equals 16 residues. The germline gives CDR1 ENHRY, CDR2 SYGVKD.

The rearrangement uses TRBV7-6 and TRBJ2-1; the match to TRBD1 covers 11 bases. The CDR3 has 15 amino acids. V lost 5 bases to trimming and J lost 4 bases; unmatched junction nucleotides: 4. Per the germline V gene, CDR1 is SGHVS and CDR2 is FNYEAQ. This CDR3 reads CASSPGTGGYNEQFF. As DNA, the CDR3 is TGTGCCAGCAGCCCAGGGACAGGGGGTTACAATGAGCAGTTCTTC.

V and J are TRBV6-4 and TRBJ2-5; TRBD2 matches at 14 bases. The germline gives CDR1 MRHNA, CDR2 SNTAGT. With 5 bases clipped from V and 5 bases from J, the junction kept 4 bases outside the gene matches. The length of the CDR3 is 15 residues. CDR3 residues: CASSHGLAGGETQYF. CDR3 nucleotide sequence: TGTGCCAGCAGTCACGGACTAGCGGGGGGTGAGACCCAGTACTTC.

This clone came up a few times. The gene calls are TRBV6-6 and TRBJ1-6; D call uncertain. V gave up 5 bases and J gave up 8 bases, with 10 bases separating them. Germline V gene lookup returns CDR1 MNHNY and CDR2 SVGAGI (reference sequence). The CDR3 runs 13 residues. CDR3 DNA sequence: TGTGCCAGCAGTACTGGGAGAGATTCACCCCTCCACTTT. It specifies CASSTGRDSPLHF.

This clone has more than one count but fewer than ten. This rearrangement joins TRBV7-3 to TRBJ1-2; D unclear. CDR1 and CDR2 (germline): SGHTA, FQGTGA. The CDR3 sequence is 15 residues long. The ends were cut back, 5 bases at V and 2 bases at J, with 15 bases in the middle. CDR3 DNA: TGTGCCAGCAGCAGACTACCGGGAGAAAACTATGGCTACACCTTC. This sequence encodes CASSRLPGENYGYTF.

Note on this clone: One end of the junction varies from germline; a read error may be responsible. The chain uses TRBV27 and TRBJ1-2; 8 positions match TRBD1. The CDR3 consists of 13 residues. CDR1 and CDR2 from the germline V gene are MNHEY and SMNVEV (reference sequence). CDR3 DNA sequence: TGTGCCAGCAGTTTCACACAGGGGGGTGGCCACACCTTC. Its translation: CASSFTQGGGHTF.

This clone was seen just once. The chain links TRBV25-1 to TRBJ2-5, with TRBD2 as a possible D gene (7 bases). CDR3 length equals 14 residues. V was pared by 5 bases and J by 5 bases, with 15 bases between. Germline loops: CDR1 MGHDK, CDR2 SYGVNS. CDR3 coding DNA: TGTGCCAGCAGTCCCACGGGGGGCTGGGAGACCCAGTACTTC. Its protein is CASSPTGGWETQYF.

The chain employs TRBV5-6 and TRBJ2-2, with a possible D match to TRBD2 (5 bases). Trimming shortened V by 3 bases and J by 4 bases, and 10 bases separated the two germline ends. The CDR3 is made up of 14 amino acids. Germline CDR1 SGHDT, CDR2 YYEEEE. The CDR3 reads CASSSPGVTGELFF. The CDR3 region has the DNA TGTGCCAGCAGCTCCCCCGGGGTCACCGGGGAGCTGTTTTTT.

This clone was counted a single time. The rearrangement joins TRBV7-6 to TRBJ1-6, with a possible D match to TRBD1 (5 bases). CDR3 length equals 13 residues. CDR1 and CDR2 from the germline V gene are SGHVS and FNYEAQ. V was shortened by 5 bases and J by 5 bases, with 7 bases between the two germline ends. The CDR3 bases are TGTGCCAGCAGCATCAGGGATAATTCACCCCTCCACTTT. It specifies CASSIRDNSPLHF.

Of note for this clone: A junction boundary mismatches the germline segment, possibly from a read error. The chain combines TRBV7-7 with TRBJ2-5, with TRBD2 identical over 9 bases. CDR1 SSHAT and CDR2 FNYEAQ come from the germline V gene (reference sequence). This CDR3 has 15 residues. CDR3 amino acids: CASSLVAGEGETQYF. The CDR3 DNA is TGTGCTAGCAGCTTGGTAGCGGGAGAGGGGGAGACCCAGTACTTC.

The rearrangement links TRBV7-2 to TRBJ2-7; 10 bases are shared with TRBD2. J lost 2 bases, V lost 0 bases, and 4 bases had no gene match. The CDR3 is 16 residues long. The germline gives CDR1 SGHTA, CDR2 FQGNSA. CDR3 residues: CASSLATSGYTYEQYF. The CDR3 nucleotides are TGTGCCAGCAGCTTAGCGACTAGCGGGTACACCTACGAGCAGTACTTC.

This clone was seen only once. The V call is TRBV10-1, the J call TRBJ2-7, with 8 bases fitting TRBD2. The germline CDR1 and CDR2 sequences are WNHNN and SYGVQD (reference sequence). V shed 5 bases and J 1 base; nucleotides not matched to a gene: 7. The CDR3 extends over 15 amino acids. The CDR3 loop is CASSPRGAASYEQYF. CDR3 coding DNA: TGCGCCAGCAGTCCGCGGGGGGCCGCATCCTACGAGCAGTACTTC.

The chain couples TRBV16 to TRBJ2-5, with 8 bases matching TRBD1. The germline V gene has CDR1 KGHSY and CDR2 FQNENV. The V gene end was trimmed by 3 bases and the J gene end by 8 bases; junction bases not matched to a gene: 8. The CDR3 is made up of 14 amino acids. The CDR3 here is CASSQSGTGRTQYF. The CDR3 DNA sequence: TGTGCCAGCAGCCAGTCCGGGACAGGACGTACCCAGTACTTC.

A note on this clone: One end of the junction varies from germline; a read error may be responsible. This rearrangement joins TRBV28 to TRBJ2-3; 8 bases are shared with TRBD2. Per germline, CDR1 MDHEN and CDR2 SYDVKM. This CDR3 comprises 12 residues. CDR3 residues: CASSLWTSLQYF. Written as DNA, the CDR3 is TGTGCCAGCAGCTTATGGACTAGCCTTCAGTATTTT.

As for this clone: The sample has other DNA sequences that encode this CDR3 too. The chain uses TRBV6-1 and TRBJ1-5; D remains unclear. V shed 3 bases and J shed 2 bases, with 5 bases lying between them. CDR1 and CDR2 from the germline V gene are MNHNS and SASEGT. CDR3 length: 13 residues. The DNA for the CDR3 is TGTGCCAGCAGTGACAGCGGCAATCAGCCCCAGCATTTT. Translated: CASSDSGNQPQHF.

This clone was counted once. The chain employs TRBV29-1 and TRBJ2-2, with 7 bases fitting TRBD1. CDR1 is SQVTM and CDR2 is ANQGSEA in the germline V gene. The CDR3 sequence is 15 residues long. V shed 6 bases and J 0 bases; nucleotides not matched to a gene: 7. CDR3 in amino acids: CSVNDRESNTGELFF. DNA of the CDR3: TGCAGCGTCAACGACAGGGAGTCGAACACCGGGGAGCTGTTTTTT.